The 5 T cell receptor beta chains presented below share a single source sample, sequenced in a study of blood T cell repertoires in COVID-19. Libraries were prepared by immunoSEQ multiplex PCR; TCRdb keeps only in-frame clonotypes and omits some of them. Of about 340,000 clones in the sample, around 86% were seen once. The specimen sequenced was PBMCs or T cells enriched from blood (not recorded which). The receptors were gathered from a woman in her forties with acute COVID-19.

The chain joins TRBV2 to TRBJ1-1; D ambiguous. V lost 8 bases to trimming and J lost 1 base, with 17 bases between them. The CDR3 has 15 amino acids. CDR1 is SNHLY and CDR2 is FYNNEI in the germline V gene. In DNA form, the CDR3 reads TGTGCCAGCGGACCTCAATTAGGAGGGAACACTGAAGCTTTCTTT. The encoded protein is CASGPQLGGNTEAFF.

The chain couples TRBV28 to TRBJ1-1; 7 bases map to TRBD1. Germline CDR1 MDHEN, CDR2 SYDVKM. V trimming: 3 bases; J trimming: 8 bases; junction bases outside the gene matches: 6. The CDR3 is 13 residues long. This chain's CDR3 is CASSFGTAQEAFF. The CDR3 coding sequence is TGTGCCAGCAGTTTCGGGACAGCCCAAGAAGCTTTCTTT. The full variable domain, in which reference TRBV28 and TRBJ1-1 provide the parts outside the CDR3, is DVKVTQSSRYLVKRTGEKVFLECVQDMDHENMFWYRQDPGLGLRLIYFSYDVKMKEKGDIPEGYSVSREKKERFSLILESASTNQTSMYLCASSFGTAQEAFFGQGTRLTVV.

This clone was observed once. This sequence joins TRBV28 and TRBJ1-5; 8 bases are a match to TRBD1. The V gene's germline CDR1 is MDHEN and CDR2 SYDVKM. The CDR3 has 17 amino acids. V shed 10 bases, J shed 0 bases, and the junction held 14 bases outside the gene matches. The CDR3, as DNA: TGTGCCACCTACACACCGGGACAGGAATATAGCAATCAGCCCCAGCATTTT. It yields the protein CATYTPGQEYSNQPQHF.

This chain connects TRBV9 to TRBJ2-3; D uncertain. From germline, CDR1 is SGDLS and CDR2 YYNGEE. V lost 0 bases and J 3 bases, leaving 11 bases between the germline ends. The CDR3 consists of 15 residues. CDR3 in amino acids: CASSVVGHVTDTQYF. DNA for the CDR3: TGTGCCAGCAGCGTAGTTGGCCATGTAACAGATACGCAGTATTTT.

CDR3 DNA: TGTGCCCGAGCAGGTCGCGGGGGGGCCATCACTTCATATGTGTTCGTATCAGATACGCAGTATTTT. It is translated as CARAGRGGAITSYVFVSDTQYF. The chain couples TRBV27 to TRBJ2-3; 9 nucleotides agree with TRBD2. The CDR3 is 22 residues long. Looked up from germline, CDR1 is MNHEY and CDR2 is SMNVEV (reference sequence). With V trimmed by 11 bases and J by 4 bases, 34 bases remained unmatched.